The 17 T cell receptor beta chains below were found in one sample sequenced in a study of blood T cells in healthy people across ages. Sample-barcoded 5' priming and a J-beta primer mix drove a second PCR of about 6 to 12 cycles. TCRdb re-called the 5' RACE reads through MiXCR, storing one row per CDR3 protein. Of more than 800,000 distinct CDR3 sequences in the sample, 40% to 45% are singletons; the top ten hold approximately 17%. Sequencing used blood. The source is a woman in her sixties in good health.

This chain joins TRBV6-2 or TRBV6-3 and TRBJ2-7, with TRBD2 identical over 10 bases. CDR3 length equals 15 residues. Germline V gene lookup returns CDR1 MNHEY and CDR2 SVGEGT. Trimming cost V 7 bases and J 2 bases; bases outside gene matches: 8. The CDR3 DNA is TGTGCCAGCACCATCAGACTAGCGGGCCCCTACGAGCAGTACTTC. Translated, it gives CASTIRLAGPYEQYF.

This clonotype appeared a few times. CDR3 bases: TGCGCCAGCAGCCAAAGGGTTGTAGCTAGTGGCTACACCTTC. Translated: CASSQRVVASGYTF. The J gene is TRBJ1-2, the V gene TRBV4-1, with D unclear. CDR3 length: 14 residues. Between the trimmed V and J ends, which lost 2 bases and 7 bases, there was a span of 14 bases. Germline CDR1 and CDR2: MGHRA and YSYEKL.

This sequence joins TRBV5-1 and TRBJ2-1; TRBD1 might be the D (6 bases). Matching the DNA end better, TRBJ2-7 makes the J call doubtful. The germline V gene has CDR1 SGHRS and CDR2 YFSETQ. This CDR3 is 17 amino acids long. For the CDR3, the DNA is TGCGCCAGCAGCTCAACAGGGTTGGCTACCTCCTACAATGAGCAGTACTTC. Translation gives CASSSTGLATSYNEQYF.

This clonotype was found many times. V and J are TRBV20-1 and TRBJ1-2; D unclear. CDR1 is DFQATT, CDR2 SNEGSKA, per germline (reference sequence). CDR3 length: 13 residues. The V end lost 3 bases, the J end lost 4 bases, and 12 bases lay between the germline ends. DNA for the CDR3: TGCAGTGCTAGTGAGGGCCCATCCTATGGCTACACCTTC. This translates into CSASEGPSYGYTF.

The chain recombines TRBV21-1 with TRBJ2-3; TRBD1, the table's D call, lacks a check against the DNA. TRBV21-1 is given as a pseudogene. This CDR3 region has 15 residues. CDR3 nucleotide sequence: TGTGCCAGCCCCGTCGAGCGGGGGCACACAGATACGCAGTATTTT. Its translation is CASPVERGHTDTQYF.

V and J are TRBV28 and TRBJ2-7; D may be TRBD1 or TRBD2 (5 bases each). The germline V gene encodes CDR1 MDHEN and CDR2 SYDVKM. The CDR3 covers 16 residues. With 7 bases removed from V and 4 bases from J, the gap between germline ends came to 23 bases. CDR3 nucleotide sequence: TGTGCCAGCAACATACGACGGGACGCCTCCGAATACGAGCAGTACTTC. Its translation: CASNIRRDASEYEQYF.

J is TRBJ2-3 and V is TRBV7-2; D unresolved. The length of the CDR3 is 14 residues. Per the germline V gene, CDR1 is SGHTA and CDR2 is FQGNSA. Trimming removed 3 bases from V and 0 bases from J, with 7 bases in between. The CDR3 DNA sequence: TGTGCCAGCAGCTTCCAGACCAGCACAGATACGCAGTATTTT. Residues: CASSFQTSTDTQYF.

This clonotype has just one count. The chain recombines TRBV7-6 with TRBJ2-5, with TRBD1 matching over 8 bases. The J call is doubtful: the DNA matches TRBJ2-7 better. Per germline, CDR1 SGHVS and CDR2 FNYEAQ. The CDR3 runs to 16 residues. The CDR3 DNA follows: TGTGCCAGCAGCCTCGGACAGGGAGGAGCGGGCCACGAGCAGTACTTC. Its protein product is CASSLGQGGAGHEQYF.

The chain recombines TRBV18 with TRBJ2-3; the D is unclear. This CDR3 comprises 13 residues. The V end was cut by 2 bases, the J end by 10 bases, with 13 bases between. Germline V lookup: CDR1 KGHSH, CDR2 LQKENI. The CDR3: CASSPAPQMPQYF. CDR3 sequence (DNA): TGTGCCAGCTCACCAGCCCCACAGATGCCGCAGTATTTT.

This chain joins TRBV2 and TRBJ1-2, with D possibly being TRBD1 (6 bases). The CDR3 is made up of 14 amino acids. The V gene's germline CDR1 is SNHLY and CDR2 FYNNEI. Trimming cost V 5 bases and J 6 bases, with 16 bases left between them. The CDR3 protein is CASSSLQGSHGYTF. CDR3 DNA sequence: TGTGCCAGCAGTTCACTACAGGGATCCCATGGCTACACCTTC.

This clonotype showed up many times. The V and J genes are TRBV5-1 and TRBJ2-1; 9 nucleotides align to TRBD2. CDR1 and CDR2 (germline): SGHRS, YFSETQ. V lost 1 base and J lost 7; bases outside the gene matches: 6. The CDR3 is made up of 15 amino acids. CDR3 protein: CASSLMAGGPNEQFF. CDR3 sequence (DNA): TGCGCCAGCAGCTTGATGGCGGGAGGGCCGAATGAGCAGTTCTTC.

The CDR3: CASSEPGAGRGKNIQYF. DNA of the CDR3: TGTGCCAGCAGTGAACCCGGTGCGGGGCGAGGCAAAAACATTCAGTACTTC. The chain uses TRBV25-1 and TRBJ2-4, with a weak D call TRBD2 (6 bases). The germline V gene has CDR1 MGHDK and CDR2 SYGVNS. Trimming took 2 bases from V and 3 from J, leaving 17 bases between them. The CDR3 is 17 residues long.

V is TRBV27 and J is TRBJ1-5; D perhaps matches TRBD1 (5 bases). Germline-derived CDR1 and CDR2 are MNHEY and SMNVEV (reference sequence). The CDR3 extends over 14 amino acids. Trimming pared 6 bases from V and 3 bases from J, leaving 12 bases between. The CDR3 reads CASRHRGLNQPQHF. CDR3 nucleotide sequence: TGTGCCAGCAGACACCGGGGCCTCAATCAGCCCCAGCATTTT.

The rearrangement uses TRBV9 and TRBJ2-1, with 13 bases identical to TRBD2. With V trimmed by 4 bases and J by 6 bases, 13 bases remained unmatched. This CDR3 spans 18 amino acids. Germline V gives CDR1 SGDLS, CDR2 YYNGEE. CDR3 DNA sequence: TGTGCCAGCAGCCATCCCAAACTAGCGGGAGGGCCCCCCAATGAGCAGTTCTTC. Its protein is CASSHPKLAGGPPNEQFF.

The rearrangement links TRBV29-1 to TRBJ1-4, with 7 bases lining up with TRBD1. This CDR3 contains 14 residues. Germline V gene sequence: CDR1 SQVTM, CDR2 ANQGSEA. V lost 3 bases to trimming and J lost 8 bases; unmatched junction nucleotides: 9. The CDR3 DNA is TGCAGCGTTGATGAGACAGGGCGTCGGGAAAAACTGTTTTTT. It is translated as CSVDETGRREKLFF.

The sample holds a few counts of this clonotype. This chain joins TRBV28 and TRBJ2-7; 10 bases are a match to TRBD1. CDR1 is MDHEN and CDR2 is SYDVKM in the germline V gene. The CDR3 contains 16 residues. V gave up 5 bases and J gave up 1 base; unmatched junction bases: 8. CDR3 nucleotides: TGTGCCAGCAGTGCCCCGGGACAGGGGTTATCCTACGAGCAGTACTTC. Its translation: CASSAPGQGLSYEQYF.

The rearrangement joins TRBV27 to TRBJ2-1; D is unresolved. The germline CDR1 and CDR2 sequences are MNHEY and SMNVEV (reference sequence). The CDR3 runs 15 residues. V lost 2 bases to trimming and J lost 0 bases, with 8 bases between them. The DNA for the CDR3 is TGTGCCAGCAGTTTAACAGAGAGCTCCTACAATGAGCAGTTCTTC. Encoded protein: CASSLTESSYNEQFF.